The clone carrying this TCR beta chain showed up just a few times. Antigen specificity is unknown. V lost 0 bases to trimming and J lost 2 bases, with 15 bases between them. The CDR3 totals 17 residues. Germline CDR1 SGHRS, CDR2 YFSETQ. The data derive from a study of blood T cells in healthy people across ages. Study findings and constraints: TCR beta diversity, measured per million T cells, fell in a roughly linear way with age. Unsorted PBMC material precluded a definitive naive versus antigen-experienced comparison.

For the second PCR, which ran for about 7 to 11 cycles, a sample-barcoded 5' primer and a J-beta primer mix were used. Each cDNA molecule carried a tag from a template-switch adaptor that contained 12 random nucleotides. One entry per CDR3 protein results from TCRdb running MiXCR on the 5' RACE reads. The table has 650,000 to 1,000,000 distinct CDR3 sequences, about 34% seen once. Donors each provided about 10 milliliters of peripheral blood. This TCR came from a man between 18 and 29 years old in good health. Material: blood. The chain recombines TRBV5-1 with TRBJ2-4; D tentatively fits TRBD1 or TRBD2 (6 bases each). DNA for the CDR3: TGCGCCAGCAGCTTGGGCGCGGGACACGGTACCAAAAACATTCAGTACTTC. Translation gives CASSLGAGHGTKNIQYF.